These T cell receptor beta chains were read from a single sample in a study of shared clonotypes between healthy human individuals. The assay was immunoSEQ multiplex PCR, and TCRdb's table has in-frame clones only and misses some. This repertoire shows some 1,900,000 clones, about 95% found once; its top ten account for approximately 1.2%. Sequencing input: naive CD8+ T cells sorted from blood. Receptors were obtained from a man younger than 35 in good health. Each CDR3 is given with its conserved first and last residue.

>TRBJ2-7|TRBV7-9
CASTPALPRTNPYEQYF
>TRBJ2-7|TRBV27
CASSLSGGNYEQYF
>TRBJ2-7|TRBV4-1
CASSQDSIGDRGYEQYF
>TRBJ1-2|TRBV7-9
CASSLSPGDPQYYGYTF
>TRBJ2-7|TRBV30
CAWSPSGGEQYF
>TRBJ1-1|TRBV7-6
CASSRGVGTEAFF
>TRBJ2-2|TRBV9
CASSLPYSGELFF
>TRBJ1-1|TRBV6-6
CASSYDAGAEAFF
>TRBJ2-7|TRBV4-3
CASSQDRQSSYEQYF
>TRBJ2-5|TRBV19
CASSILGQETQYF
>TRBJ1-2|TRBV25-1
CASSPLRQGLYGYTF
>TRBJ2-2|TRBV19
CASSPWGMGQGHTGELFF
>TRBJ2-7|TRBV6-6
CASSLTESYEQYF
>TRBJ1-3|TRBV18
CASSPFTEVSGNTIYF
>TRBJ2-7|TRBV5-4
CASSLPGQGPFYEQYF
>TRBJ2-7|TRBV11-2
CASSWGSGQGAYEQYF
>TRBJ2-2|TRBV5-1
CASRAGQGIPGELFF
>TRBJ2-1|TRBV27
CASSLNPPSGGYYNEQFF
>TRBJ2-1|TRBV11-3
CASSLSGARGNEQFF
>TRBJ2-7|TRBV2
CASSAGTGAYEQYF
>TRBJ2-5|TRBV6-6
CASSFGTEQETQYF
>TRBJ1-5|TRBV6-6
CASSYGDRINQPQHF
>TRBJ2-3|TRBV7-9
CASSLPGLAVISDTQYF
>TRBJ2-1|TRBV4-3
CASSQDTSGSIPYNEQFF
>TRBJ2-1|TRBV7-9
CASSGDRVDNEQFF
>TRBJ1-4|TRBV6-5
CASSYSLRSGEKLFF
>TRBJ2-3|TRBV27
CASSLRDGVTDTQYF
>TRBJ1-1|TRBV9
CASSVVRGQSEAFF
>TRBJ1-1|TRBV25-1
CASGQGVNTEAFF
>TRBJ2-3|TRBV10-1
CASSETGGIDTQYF
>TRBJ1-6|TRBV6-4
CASSDSGAGLNSPLHF
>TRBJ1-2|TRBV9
CASSARGGGRGYTF